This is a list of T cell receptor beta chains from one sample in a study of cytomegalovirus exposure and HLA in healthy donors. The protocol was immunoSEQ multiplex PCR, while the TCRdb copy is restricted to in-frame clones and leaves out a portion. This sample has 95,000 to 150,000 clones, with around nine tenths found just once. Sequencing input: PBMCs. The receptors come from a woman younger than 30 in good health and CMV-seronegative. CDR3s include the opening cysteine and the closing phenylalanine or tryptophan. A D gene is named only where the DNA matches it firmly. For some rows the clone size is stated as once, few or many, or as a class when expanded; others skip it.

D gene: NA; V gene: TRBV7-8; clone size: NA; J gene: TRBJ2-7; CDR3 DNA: TGTGCCAGCAGCTCAGGTTGGACAGCGACCTACGAGCAGTACTTC; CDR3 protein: CASSSGWTATYEQYF
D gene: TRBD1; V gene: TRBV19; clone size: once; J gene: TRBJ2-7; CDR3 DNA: TGTGCCAGTAGTACCCAGGGACAGGGTTACGAGCAGTACTTC; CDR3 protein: CASSTQGQGYEQYF
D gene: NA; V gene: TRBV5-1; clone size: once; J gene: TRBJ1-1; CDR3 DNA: TGCGCCAGCCGGGACGCCGCGGGGAGCACTGAAGCTTTCTTT; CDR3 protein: CASRDAAGSTEAFF
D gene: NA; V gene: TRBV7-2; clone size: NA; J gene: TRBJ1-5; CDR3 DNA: TGTGCCAGCAGCTCACGCAGGGGAGACCAGCCCCAGCATTTT; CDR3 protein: CASSSRRGDQPQHF
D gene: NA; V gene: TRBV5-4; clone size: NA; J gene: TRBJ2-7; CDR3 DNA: TGTGCCAGCAGCTCTGCGACAGGCCCCTACGAGCAGTACTTC; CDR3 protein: CASSSATGPYEQYF
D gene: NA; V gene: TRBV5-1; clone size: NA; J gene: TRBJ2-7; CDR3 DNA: TGCGCCAGCAGCTCCCCGGGGGACTCCTACGAGCAGTACTTC; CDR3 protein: CASSSPGDSYEQYF
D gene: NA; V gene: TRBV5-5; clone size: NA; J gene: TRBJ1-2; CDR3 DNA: TGTGCCAGCAGCTTGGGATTCGGGGGGTCCTATGGCTACACCTTC; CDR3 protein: CASSLGFGGSYGYTF
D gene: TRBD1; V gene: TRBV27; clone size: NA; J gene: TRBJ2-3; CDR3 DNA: TGTGCCAGCAGTTTGGAGCAGGGGGGCACAGATACGCAGTATTTT; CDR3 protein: CASSLEQGGTDTQYF
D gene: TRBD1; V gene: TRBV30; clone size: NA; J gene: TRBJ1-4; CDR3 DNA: TGTGCCTGGACCGGGACAGGGGTAGATGAAAAACTGTTTTTT; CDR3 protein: CAWTGTGVDEKLFF
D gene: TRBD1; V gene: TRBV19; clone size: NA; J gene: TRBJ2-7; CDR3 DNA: TGTGCCAGTAGTCTCCGGACAGGAACCGCCTACGAGCAGTACTTC; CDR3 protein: CASSLRTGTAYEQYF
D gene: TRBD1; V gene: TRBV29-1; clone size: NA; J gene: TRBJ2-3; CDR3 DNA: TGCAGCGTTGAAACAGGGGTAGGAGATACGCAGTATTTT; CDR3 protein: CSVETGVGDTQYF
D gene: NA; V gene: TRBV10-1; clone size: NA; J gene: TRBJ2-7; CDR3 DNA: TGCGCCAGCAGTGAGGGGAGGACCTACGAGCAGTACTTC; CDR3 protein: CASSEGRTYEQYF
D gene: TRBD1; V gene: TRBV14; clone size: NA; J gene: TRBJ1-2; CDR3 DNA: TGTGCCAGCAGCCAGCAGACGACAGGGGTTGATGGCTACACCTTC; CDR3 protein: CASSQQTTGVDGYTF
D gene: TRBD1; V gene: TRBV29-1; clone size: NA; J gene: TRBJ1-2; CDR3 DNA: TGCAGCGTCGACAGGGGGCAGGATGGCTACACCTTC; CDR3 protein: CSVDRGQDGYTF
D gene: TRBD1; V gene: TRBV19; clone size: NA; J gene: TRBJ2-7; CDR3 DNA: TGTGCCAGTAGCCCCTTCGGGACAGGGCTCTACGAGCAGTACTTC; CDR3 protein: CASSPFGTGLYEQYF
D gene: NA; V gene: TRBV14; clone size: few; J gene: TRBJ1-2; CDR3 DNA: TGTGCCAGCAGCCAATCAGGGTGGGGCGAAACTTACTATGGCTACACCTTC; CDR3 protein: CASSQSGWGETYYGYTF
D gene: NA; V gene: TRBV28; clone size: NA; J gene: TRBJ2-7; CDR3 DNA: TGTGCCAGCAGTTCCGGGACAATCTCCTACGAGCAGTACTTC; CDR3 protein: CASSSGTISYEQYF
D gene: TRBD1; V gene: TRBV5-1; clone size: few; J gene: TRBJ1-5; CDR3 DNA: TGCGCCAGCAGCCCGGACGGACAGGGTAATCAGCCCCAGCATTTT; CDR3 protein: CASSPDGQGNQPQHF